This T cell receptor (beta chain) originates from a study of cytomegalovirus exposure and HLA in healthy donors. Turning to the study itself: From HLA-typed donors, an early data release held 70 million to 95 million unique TCRs.

Whole-study findings and limits: The authors listed approximately 150 TCR beta chains as cytomegalovirus-associated. Under in vitro conditions, three CMV-associated chains were confirmed as specific for CMV antigens. For cytomegalovirus status, the classifier reportedly gave diagnoses with high specificity and sensitivity.

As concerns this clone: Its antigen is undetermined.

Primers included in the PCR were 60 Vbeta and 13 Jbeta primers. Profiled with immunoSEQ multiplex PCR; TCRdb holds only in-frame clones, not every one. The sample contains over 150,000 clones, roughly 75% of which appear only once. CDR1 and CDR2 from the germline V gene are MNHEY and SMNVEV (reference sequence). The V gene end was trimmed by 6 bases and the J gene end by 8 bases; junction bases not matched to a gene: 8. The CDR3 is 15 residues long. The TCR was taken from a young man in good health and CMV-seronegative. The J gene is TRBJ1-4, the V gene TRBV27; 11 positions agree with TRBD1. Sequencing input: PBMCs. In DNA form, the CDR3 reads TGTGCCAGCAGCCCGGGACAGGGGGTGTGGGAAAAACTGTTTTTT. Translating it yields CASSPGQGVWEKLFF. The complete variable domain, with remaining parts taken from reference TRBV27 and TRBJ1-4, reads EAQVTQNPRYLITVTGKKLTVTCSQNMNHEYMSWYRQDPGLGLRQIYYSMNVEVTDKGDVPEGYKVSRKEKRNFPLILESPSPNQTSLYFCASSPGQGVWEKLFFGSGTQLSVL.